The 20 T cell receptor beta chains below were found in one sample sequenced in a study of T cell clones after liver transplantation. Profiling relied on immunoSEQ multiplex PCR, and the TCRdb table lists in-frame clones only, not all of them. The table records around 20,000 clones, over 75% of them present only once. Sample: CD8+ T cells from blood, taken just over 45 months after liver transplant. These receptors all stem from a human patient who received a liver transplant. A subset of T cells may come from the graft donor.

The chain couples TRBV6-1 to TRBJ2-1; 11 nucleotides line up with TRBD2. V lost 1 base and J lost 7; bases outside the gene matches: 0. CDR1 is MNHNS, CDR2 SASEGT, per germline. This CDR3 has 14 residues. CDR3 sequence: CASSEGTSGNEQFF. The CDR3 bases are TGTGCCAGCAGTGAAGGGACTAGCGGGAATGAGCAGTTCTTC.

For the CDR3, the DNA is TGCGCCAGCATGACGGCAGGAGATGGCTACACCTTC. Encoded protein: CASMTAGDGYTF. The chain combines TRBV10-2 with TRBJ1-2; the D is unclear. CDR1 and CDR2 from the germline V gene are WSHSY and SAAADI. Trimming took off 7 bases at V and 6 bases at J, with 12 bases between the two ends. This CDR3 is 12 amino acids long.

The chain uses TRBV4-1 and TRBJ2-7; D is ambiguous. CDR3 length: 14 amino acids. Germline CDR1 reads MGHRA; CDR2 reads YSYEKL. Trimming left V 1 base short and J 0 bases short, with 7 bases between. Here the CDR3 reads CASSQGPASYEQYF. The DNA for the CDR3 is TGCGCCAGCAGCCAAGGCCCAGCCTCCTACGAGCAGTACTTC.

The V and J genes are TRBV2 and TRBJ2-2; a weak D match, TRBD1 (6 bases). Between the trimmed V and J ends, which lost 8 bases and 2 bases, there was a span of 15 bases. CDR3 length: 15 residues. Per the germline V gene, CDR1 is SNHLY and CDR2 is FYNNEI. CDR3 residues: CASGKGTLNTGELFF. The DNA for the CDR3 is TGTGCCAGCGGGAAGGGGACACTAAACACCGGGGAGCTGTTTTTT.

This clone occurred once. This rearrangement joins TRBV29-1 to TRBJ2-3; possibly TRBD1 for D (7 bases). The CDR3 contains 16 residues. Trimming cost V 3 bases and J 2 bases, with 18 bases left between them. Germline CDR1 is SQVTM and CDR2 is ANQGSEA. DNA for the CDR3: TGCAGCGTTGATGGAGGCAGGGGGGCTGTCACAGATACGCAGTATTTT. Its protein is CSVDGGRGAVTDTQYF.

The rearrangement joins TRBV18 to TRBJ2-3; D gene ambiguous. Germline CDR1 is KGHSH and CDR2 is LQKENI. This CDR3 comprises 13 residues. V lost 2 bases and J lost 4, with 7 bases in between. The CDR3 is CASSPGPADTQYF. The CDR3 coding sequence is TGTGCCAGCTCACCAGGACCGGCAGATACGCAGTATTTT.

Here the CDR3 DNA reads TGTGCCAGCAGAGGGGTGGATAGCAATCAGCCCCAGCATTTT. Translating gives CASRGVDSNQPQHF. J is TRBJ1-5 and V is TRBV19, with D possibly being TRBD1 (5 bases). The CDR3 is made up of 14 amino acids. V lost 9 bases to trimming and J lost 0 bases, with 12 bases between them. The germline V gene encodes CDR1 LNHDA and CDR2 SQIVND (reference sequence).

The chain has TRBV27 and TRBJ1-5; no clear D gene. Germline V gene lookup returns CDR1 MNHEY and CDR2 SMNVEV (reference sequence). V lost 2 bases and J 3 bases, leaving 8 bases between the germline ends. This CDR3 is 14 amino acids long. The CDR3 protein is CASSLAGVNQPQHF. The CDR3 DNA follows: TGTGCCAGCAGTTTAGCCGGAGTCAATCAGCCCCAGCATTTT.

The J gene is TRBJ2-5, the V gene TRBV5-8; D not resolved. The CDR3 has 16 residues. Germline CDR1 SGHTS, CDR2 YDEGEE. V was shortened by 2 bases and J by 0 bases, with 14 bases between the two germline ends. Written as DNA, the CDR3 is TGTGCCAGCAGCTTAGCGCACGACCGTTACCAAGAGACCCAGTACTTC. It encodes CASSLAHDRYQETQYF.

The chain combines TRBV29-1 with TRBJ2-5; possible D gene TRBD2, 6 bases. The end of the DNA fits TRBJ2-7 better, so the J call may be wrong. Germline CDR1 and CDR2: SQVTM and ANQGSEA. The CDR3 consists of 13 residues. This CDR3 reads CSVGTGETYEQYF. DNA of the CDR3: TGCAGCGTCGGCACGGGGGAGACCTACGAGCAGTACTTC.

The chain recombines TRBV9 with TRBJ2-5; 9 bases align to TRBD2. The CDR3 is 15 amino acids. V shed 0 bases, J shed 4 bases, and the junction held 4 bases outside the gene matches. Germline V CDR1 and CDR2: SGDLS, YYNGEE. The CDR3 sequence: CASSVGVSGRETQYF. In nucleotides, the CDR3 is TGTGCCAGCAGCGTAGGGGTTAGCGGGAGAGAGACCCAGTACTTC.

The chain is built from TRBV28 and TRBJ2-7, with D hard to call. CDR1 is MDHEN and CDR2 is SYDVKM in the germline V gene. V gave up 6 bases and J gave up 0 bases, with 18 bases separating them. The CDR3 sequence is 16 residues long. CDR3 region: CASSPPPDHNSYEQYF. The CDR3, as DNA: TGTGCCAGCAGCCCCCCGCCGGACCATAACTCCTACGAGCAGTACTTC.

The chain couples TRBV11-2 to TRBJ2-7; D not certain. This CDR3 contains 13 residues. Trimming pared 5 bases from V and 0 bases from J, leaving 8 bases between. The germline CDR1 and CDR2 sequences are SGHAT and FQNNGV. CDR3 sequence reads: CASSPPLSYEQYF. CDR3 DNA: TGTGCCAGCAGCCCCCCCCTCTCCTACGAGCAGTACTTC.

The chain employs TRBV19 and TRBJ2-7, with TRBD1 matching over 12 bases. This CDR3 is 15 amino acids long. The V gene's germline CDR1 is LNHDA and CDR2 SQIVND (reference sequence). V was pared by 4 bases and J by 5 bases, with 6 bases of the junction left unmatched. CDR3 bases: TGTGCCAGTAGTACAGGGACAGGGGGCTTCGACGAGCAGTACTTC. It yields the protein CASSTGTGGFDEQYF.

The rearrangement links TRBV4-1 to TRBJ1-1; D ambiguous. Germline assignment: CDR1 MGHRA and CDR2 YSYEKL. Trimming took 1 base from V and 3 from J, leaving 15 bases between them. The CDR3 is 16 residues long. Here the CDR3 reads CASSQGIGLVYTEAFF. The CDR3 nucleotides read TGCGCCAGCAGCCAAGGTATCGGGCTAGTATACACTGAAGCTTTCTTT.

The V gene is TRBV6-1, the J gene TRBJ2-7; a weak D match, TRBD2 (5 bases). The CDR3 consists of 14 residues. The V end was cut by 10 bases, the J end by 0 bases, with 16 bases between. Germline V gives CDR1 MNHNS, CDR2 SASEGT. The DNA of the CDR3 is TGTGCCATTCGCAAAACGGGGAGCTCCTACGAGCAGTACTTC. Its translation is CAIRKTGSSYEQYF.

The chain is built from TRBV9 and TRBJ2-1; D may be TRBD2 (5 bases). This CDR3 has 13 amino acids. With 3 bases removed from V and 9 bases from J, the gap between germline ends came to 13 bases. The germline V gene encodes CDR1 SGDLS and CDR2 YYNGEE. The CDR3 DNA reads as TGTGCCAGCAGCGGGTGGGCAGAGGGTGAGCAGTTCTTC. It codes for CASSGWAEGEQFF.

The V and J genes are TRBV5-1 and TRBJ1-2; TRBD1 is a possible D gene (6 bases). Per the germline V gene, CDR1 is SGHRS and CDR2 is YFSETQ. This CDR3 has 15 residues. V shed 4 bases and J shed 2 bases, with 15 bases lying between them. The CDR3 DNA sequence: TGCGCCAGCAGCGGCCCGGACAGAACCAACTATGGCTACACCTTC. It translates to CASSGPDRTNYGYTF.

The V gene is TRBV5-1, the J gene TRBJ2-1; the match to TRBD2 covers 13 bases. J was trimmed by 5 bases and V by 4 bases; bases with no gene match: 6. CDR1 SGHRS and CDR2 YFSETQ come from the germline V gene. The CDR3 is 16 amino acids. CDR3 amino acids: CASSPRLAGGHNEQFF. As DNA, the CDR3 is TGCGCCAGCAGCCCCCGACTAGCGGGAGGACACAATGAGCAGTTCTTC. Complete variable domain (other parts from reference TRBV5-1 and TRBJ2-1): KAGVTQTPRYLIKTRGQQVTLSCSPISGHRSVSWYQQTPGQGLQFLFEYFSETQRNKGNFPGRFSGRQFSNSRSEMNVSTLELGDSALYLCASSPRLAGGHNEQFFGPGTRLTVL.

V and J are TRBV4-1 and TRBJ1-1; 9 nucleotides line up with TRBD1. The germline CDR1 and CDR2 sequences are MGHRA and YSYEKL. The V segment lost 1 base and the J segment 0 bases; nucleotides outside the gene matches: 6. The CDR3 runs to 17 residues. CDR3 coding DNA: TGCGCCAGCAGCCAAGTATGGGACAGGGATTTGAACACTGAAGCTTTCTTT. Its protein is CASSQVWDRDLNTEAFF.